This T cell receptor (beta chain) was documented in a study of beta chain features in type 1 diabetes (dated by TCRdb to 2017 to 2018). For the wider study: Mean age, gender distribution, total cell number and subset yield did not differ between patients and healthy donors. A total of 90 million to 120 million sorted cells were examined across all samples, and a strong correlation was observed between cell number per subset and RNA yield. The study compared the TCRB repertoires of sorted circulating CD4+ T cell subsets in recently diagnosed type 1 diabetes patients with those in matched healthy donors. Regulatory and stem cell-like memory subsets were obtained from only 8 patients and roughly eight healthy donors, while naive and central memory subsets were obtained from all 30 or so donors.

General conclusions and limits of the study: Type 1 diabetes patients showed a moderate but significant shortening of TCRB CDR3 length in all four CD4+ subsets. PCR may preferentially amplify shorter templates, but because patient and control samples were amplified and corrected together, any resulting skew would affect both groups equally. Because cDNA rather than genomic DNA was sequenced, highly expressing activated cells could have been over-represented, although no difference in activation and CD3 levels was found between groups. Naive, central memory and regulatory TCRB repertoires appeared to be more similar among patients than among healthy donors. Because the HLA sub-analyses included only small numbers of individuals, any influence of HLA type on TCRB rearrangement was left unresolved. Fewer insertions and more nucleotide deletions at VDJ recombination sites were observed in patients with type 1 diabetes, implying thymic rearrangement abnormalities.

The entire isolated RNA was reverse transcribed using the High Capacity cDNA Reverse Transcription Kit, and thus expressed TCRB transcripts were sequenced. Deep immunoSEQ sequencing was performed on naive, central memory and regulatory T cell samples, with an average of roughly 3.3 million total reads per sample. After sorted cells were lysed in RLT buffer, RNA was extracted with DNase-treated RNeasy Micro or Mini kits, with the choice depending on cell number. To prevent cross-contamination, each cell subset was processed individually, whereas patient and healthy donor samples were processed jointly. The immunoSEQ multiplex PCR was used to amplify TCRB sequences from cDNA, generating 87-bp fragments that spanned the CDR3 region. The amplicons were sequenced using the Illumina HiSeq platform. As for the authors' bioinformatics: PCR bias was computationally corrected using synthetic template baselines, reads within Hamming distance 2 were collapsed, and singletons that could not be merged were discarded. Reads were aligned to IMGT to assign V, D and J genes, CDR3 length, and insertions or deletions at six rearrangement sites. Within each subset, clonotype counts were normalized to sorted cell number, and only after that were true diversity and Gini coefficients computed with the tcR R package. Repertoire sharing was quantified using the overlap coefficient calculated on TCRB nucleotide sequences. TCRdb stores this immuneACCESS table with in-frame sequences only. Part of the clones is absent; in the studies checked, under half of the shortfall reflects unresolved V genes, and no reason is known for the rest. That table is the source of V, J and clone size, and D and trimming were worked out from the DNA. The sample table contains roughly 400,000 clones; only one count was recorded for over 8.5% of them. The ten largest make up about 0.6% of the sample.

A single peripheral blood draw of roughly 0.11 L on average was collected from each donor into heparinised tubes. Using a panel that included CD45RO, CCR7, CD25, CD127, CD95 and CD27, naive, central memory, regulatory and stem cell-like memory CD4+ T cells were sorted on a BD FACSAria II. Every sorted population had a purity above 98%. Right away, PBMCs were isolated by Lymphoprep density gradient centrifugation and were stained directly, with no culture step. Samples were stained and sorted in pairs, with one healthy donor and one patient per experiment, so that batch effects were minimized. Comment on this clone: Its recognized antigen is unknown. Base qualities are missing; no much larger clone stands one base away.

Sequences MNHNS (CDR1) and SASEGT (CDR2) are obtained from the germline V gene. The CDR3 has 14 amino acids, counting the end cysteine and phenylalanine. Only CDR3 DNA is held: 42 bases, read in frame from base 1. Relative to germline, V is 2 bases shorter and J is 0 bases shorter, with 8 bases between their ends. The chain uses TRBV6-1 and TRBJ2-7, with no reliable assignment of the D segment. Source material: central memory CD4+ T cells from blood. This clonotype was obtained from a young man with type 1 diabetes. The CDR3 amino acid sequence is: CASSEWGSSYEQYF. At the DNA level, the sequence is TGTGCCAGCAGTGAATGGGGTAGCTCCTACGAGCAGTACTTC.